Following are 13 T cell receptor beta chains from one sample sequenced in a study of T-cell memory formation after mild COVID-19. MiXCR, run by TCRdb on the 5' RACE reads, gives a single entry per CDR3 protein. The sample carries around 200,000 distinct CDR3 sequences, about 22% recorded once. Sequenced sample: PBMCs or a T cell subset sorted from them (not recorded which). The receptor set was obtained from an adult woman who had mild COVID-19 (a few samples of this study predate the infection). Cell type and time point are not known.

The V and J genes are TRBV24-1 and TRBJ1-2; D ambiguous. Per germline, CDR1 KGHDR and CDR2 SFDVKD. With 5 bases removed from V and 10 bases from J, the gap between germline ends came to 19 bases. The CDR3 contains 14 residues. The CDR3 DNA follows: TGTGCCACCAGTGGGGCCGGCAGGACTACATCCTACACCTTC. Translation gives CATSGAGRTTSYTF.

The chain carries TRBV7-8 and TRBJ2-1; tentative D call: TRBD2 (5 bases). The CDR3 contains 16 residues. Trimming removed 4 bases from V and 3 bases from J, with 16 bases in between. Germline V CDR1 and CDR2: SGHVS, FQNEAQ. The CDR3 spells CASSSLADFFYNEQFF. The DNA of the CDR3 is TGTGCCAGCAGCTCCCTAGCCGACTTTTTCTACAATGAGCAGTTCTTC.

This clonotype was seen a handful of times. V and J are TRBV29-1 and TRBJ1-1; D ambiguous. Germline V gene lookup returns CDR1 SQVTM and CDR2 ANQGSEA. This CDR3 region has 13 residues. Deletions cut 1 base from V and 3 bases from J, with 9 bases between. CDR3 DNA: TGCAGCGTTGAAGGGCCCGAGGACACTGAAGCTTTCTTT. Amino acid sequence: CSVEGPEDTEAFF.

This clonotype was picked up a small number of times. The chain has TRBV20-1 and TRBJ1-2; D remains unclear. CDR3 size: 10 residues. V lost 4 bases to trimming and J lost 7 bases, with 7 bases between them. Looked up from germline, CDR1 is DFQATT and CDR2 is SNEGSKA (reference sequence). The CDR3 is CSATPSGYTF. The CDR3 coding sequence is TGCAGTGCTACCCCGAGTGGCTACACCTTC.

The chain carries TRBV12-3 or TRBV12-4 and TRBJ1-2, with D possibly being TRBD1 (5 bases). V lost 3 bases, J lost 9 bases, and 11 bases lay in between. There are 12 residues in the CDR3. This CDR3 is CASSFDGGSYTF. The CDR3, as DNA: TGTGCCAGCAGTTTTGATGGGGGGAGCTACACCTTC.

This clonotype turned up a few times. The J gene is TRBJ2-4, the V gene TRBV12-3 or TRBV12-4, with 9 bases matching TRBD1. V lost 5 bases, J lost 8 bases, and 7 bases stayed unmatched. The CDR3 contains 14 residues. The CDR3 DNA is TGTGCCAGCAGTCCCTGGACAGGGGCGGACATTCAGTACTTC. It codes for CASSPWTGADIQYF.

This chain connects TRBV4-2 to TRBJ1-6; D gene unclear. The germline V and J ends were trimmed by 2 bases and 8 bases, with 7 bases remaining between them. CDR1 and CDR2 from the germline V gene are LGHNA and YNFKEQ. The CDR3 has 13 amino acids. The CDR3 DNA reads TGTGCCAGCAGCCAACGGTCTGATTCACCCCTCCACTTT. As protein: CASSQRSDSPLHF.

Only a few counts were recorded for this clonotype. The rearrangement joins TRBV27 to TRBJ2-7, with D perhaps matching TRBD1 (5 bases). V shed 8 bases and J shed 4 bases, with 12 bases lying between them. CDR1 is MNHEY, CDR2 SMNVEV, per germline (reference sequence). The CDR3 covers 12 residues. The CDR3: CASQGEDYEQYF. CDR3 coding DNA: TGTGCCAGCCAGGGCGAGGATTACGAGCAGTACTTC.

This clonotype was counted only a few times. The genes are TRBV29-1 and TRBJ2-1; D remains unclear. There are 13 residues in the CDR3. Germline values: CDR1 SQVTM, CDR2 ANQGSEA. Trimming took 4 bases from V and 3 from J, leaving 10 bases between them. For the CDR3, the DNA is TGCAGCGTTGGCCCCCGTGGCTACAATGAGCAGTTCTTC. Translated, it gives CSVGPRGYNEQFF.

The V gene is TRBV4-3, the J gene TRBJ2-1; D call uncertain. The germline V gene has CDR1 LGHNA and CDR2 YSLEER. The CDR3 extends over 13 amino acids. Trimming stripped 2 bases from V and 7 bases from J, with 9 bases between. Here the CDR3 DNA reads TGCGCCAGCAGCCAATGGCCGGGTAATGAGCAGTTCTTC. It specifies CASSQWPGNEQFF.

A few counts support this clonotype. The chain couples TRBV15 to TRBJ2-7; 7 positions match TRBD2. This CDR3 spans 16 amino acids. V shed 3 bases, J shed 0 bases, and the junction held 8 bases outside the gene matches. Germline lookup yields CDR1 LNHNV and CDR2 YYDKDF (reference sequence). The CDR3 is CATSRTSSGASYEQYF. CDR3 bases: TGTGCCACCAGCAGGACCTCTAGCGGAGCCTCCTACGAGCAGTACTTC.

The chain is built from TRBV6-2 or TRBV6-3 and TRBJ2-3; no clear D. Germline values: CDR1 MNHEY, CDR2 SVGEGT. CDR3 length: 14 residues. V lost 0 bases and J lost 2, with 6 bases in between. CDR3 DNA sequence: TGTGCCAGCAGTTACTCTTCCCTCACAGATACGCAGTATTTT. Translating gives CASSYSSLTDTQYF.

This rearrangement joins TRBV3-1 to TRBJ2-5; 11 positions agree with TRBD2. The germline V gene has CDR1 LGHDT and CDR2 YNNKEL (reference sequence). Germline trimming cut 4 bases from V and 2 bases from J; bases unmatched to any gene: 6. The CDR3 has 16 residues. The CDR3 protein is CASSPPGLADQETQYF. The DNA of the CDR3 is TGTGCCAGCAGCCCCCCGGGACTAGCGGATCAAGAGACCCAGTACTTC.